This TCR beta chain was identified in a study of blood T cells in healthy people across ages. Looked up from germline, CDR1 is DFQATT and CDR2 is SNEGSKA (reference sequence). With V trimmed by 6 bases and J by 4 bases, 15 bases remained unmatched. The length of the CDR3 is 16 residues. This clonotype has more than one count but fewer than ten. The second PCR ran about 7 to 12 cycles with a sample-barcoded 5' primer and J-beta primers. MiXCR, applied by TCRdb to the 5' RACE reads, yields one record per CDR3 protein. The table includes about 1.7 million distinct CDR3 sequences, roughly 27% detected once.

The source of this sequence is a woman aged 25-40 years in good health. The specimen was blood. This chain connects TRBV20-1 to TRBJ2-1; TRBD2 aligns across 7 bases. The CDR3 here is CSALVPLAERYNEQFF. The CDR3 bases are TGCAGTGCCCTTGTCCCTCTAGCGGAGCGATACAATGAGCAGTTCTTC.